This entry is about one T cell receptor beta chain. The sample is drawn from a study of blood T cell repertoires in COVID-19. Study-level background: Donors in the United States, Italy and Spain gave samples during acute or convalescent COVID-19. PBMCs, B-cell-depleted T cells, or T cells were the source of the cDNA or gDNA that made up the material.

Methods used by the authors: Amplification of reference gene primers was used by the study to estimate nucleated cell counts. Here immunoSEQ multiplex PCR was the method, and the copy in TCRdb shows in-frame clones only, minus some. That table supplies the V and J calls and clone size; D and trimming were determined from the DNA. The sample includes over 85,000 clones, around 80% of them seen just once. The germline CDR1 and CDR2 sequences are SGHRS and YFSETQ. The CDR3 has 15 amino acids. V lost 0 bases and J 0 bases, leaving 9 bases between the germline ends. Input material: peripheral blood. The rearrangement uses TRBV5-1 and TRBJ1-1; D is unresolved. The clonotype comes from a man aged 60 to 75 with acute or convalescent COVID-19. The CDR3 DNA follows: TGCGCCAGCAGCTTGGAGAGGGTCATGAACACTGAAGCTTTCTTT. This sequence encodes CASSLERVMNTEAFF.